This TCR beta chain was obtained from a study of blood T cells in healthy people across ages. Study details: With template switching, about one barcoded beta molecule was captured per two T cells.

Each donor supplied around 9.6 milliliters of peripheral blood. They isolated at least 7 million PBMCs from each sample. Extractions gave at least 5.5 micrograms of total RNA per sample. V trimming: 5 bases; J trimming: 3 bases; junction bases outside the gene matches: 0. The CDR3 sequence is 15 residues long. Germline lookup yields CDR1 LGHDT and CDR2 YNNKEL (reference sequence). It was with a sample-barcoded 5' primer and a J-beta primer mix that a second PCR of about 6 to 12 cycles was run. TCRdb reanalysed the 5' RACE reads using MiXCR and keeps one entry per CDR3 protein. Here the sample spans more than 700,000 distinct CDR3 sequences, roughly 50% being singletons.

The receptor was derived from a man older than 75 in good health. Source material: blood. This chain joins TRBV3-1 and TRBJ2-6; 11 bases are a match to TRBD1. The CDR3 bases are TGTGCCAGCAGCGGGACAGGGGGTGGGGCCAACGTCCTGACTTTC. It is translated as CASSGTGGGANVLTF.